This T cell receptor beta chain derives from a study of blood T cell repertoires in COVID-19. Study-level background: The origin of the acute and convalescent COVID-19 samples was the United States, Italy and Spain. In each case, the material was cDNA or gDNA derived from T cells, B-cell-depleted T cells, or PBMCs.

In the authors' methods: How many nucleated cells were present was estimated from reference gene primer amplification. TCRdb's copy holds only in-frame clones and misses some; the assay was immunoSEQ multiplex PCR. Clonal size and the V and J genes are those of that table, whereas D and trimming came from the DNA. The sample records more than 90,000 clones, approximately 81% being singletons. Germline CDR1 MDHEN, CDR2 SYDVKM. The V end was cut by 2 bases, the J end by 2 bases, with 10 bases between. The CDR3 covers 14 residues. This clone appeared once. The sequencing sample was made of peripheral blood. The TCR sequence derives from a man older than 75 with acute or convalescent COVID-19. The chain joins TRBV28 to TRBJ2-7; D unclear. The CDR3 DNA reads TGTGCCAGCAGTTTAACCGGTTTCACCTACGAGCAGTACTTC. It encodes CASSLTGFTYEQYF.